A single sample gave rise to the 25 T cell receptor beta chains below, sequenced in a study of T-cell memory formation after mild COVID-19. TCRdb fed the 5' RACE reads into MiXCR, producing one record per CDR3 protein. The table shows approximately 350,000 distinct CDR3 sequences, with around 28% occurring only once. Sample: PBMCs or a T cell subset sorted from them (not recorded which). The receptors here all came from an adult woman who had mild COVID-19 (a few samples of this study predate the infection). Cell type and time point are not known.

The chain carries TRBV12-3 or TRBV12-4 and TRBJ2-3; D gene unclear. The germline V and J ends were trimmed by 1 base and 1 base, with 15 bases remaining between them. The CDR3 has 17 amino acids. The CDR3 region is CASSLVGRPGGTDTQYF. CDR3 sequence (DNA): TGTGCCAGCAGTTTAGTCGGCAGGCCTGGGGGCACAGATACGCAGTATTTT.

V and J are TRBV28 and TRBJ1-2; TRBD1 aligns across 7 bases. The CDR3 spans 14 residues. The ends lost 4 bases at V and 7 bases at J; junction bases unmatched: 9. The germline V gene has CDR1 MDHEN and CDR2 SYDVKM. CDR3 residues: CASSSGQAPSGYTF. DNA of the CDR3: TGTGCCAGCAGTTCCGGACAGGCCCCCTCTGGCTACACCTTC.

The chain uses TRBV5-1 and TRBJ2-1, with 11 positions matching TRBD2. The CDR3 contains 14 residues. The V gene end was trimmed by 4 bases and the J gene end by 8 bases; junction bases not matched to a gene: 5. Germline CDR1 and CDR2: SGHRS and YFSETQ. For the CDR3, the DNA is TGCGCCAGCAGCGCGGGACTAGCGGCCGATGAGCAGTTCTTC. Protein product: CASSAGLAADEQFF.

This chain links TRBV18 with TRBJ2-5; 11 bases map to TRBD1. CDR1 and CDR2 from the germline V gene are KGHSH and LQKENI. The V segment lost 3 bases and the J segment 5 bases; nucleotides outside the gene matches: 17. This CDR3 comprises 19 residues. Here the CDR3 reads CASSPVEYPDRGRWETQYF. Written as DNA, the CDR3 is TGTGCCAGCTCACCGGTGGAGTACCCGGACAGGGGGCGCTGGGAGACCCAGTACTTC.

The V call is TRBV20-1, the J call TRBJ2-2; 9 positions match TRBD2. With V trimmed by 3 bases and J by 4 bases, 9 bases remained unmatched. The germline V gene has CDR1 DFQATT and CDR2 SNEGSKA (reference sequence). The CDR3 runs 16 residues. The CDR3 loop is CSASGGTSMVTGELFF. For the CDR3, the DNA is TGCAGTGCTAGCGGGGGGACTAGCATGGTCACCGGGGAGCTGTTTTTT.

V and J are TRBV7-2 and TRBJ1-5; no definite D call. The V and J ends lost 5 bases and 2 bases respectively, with 10 bases between them. The germline V gene encodes CDR1 SGHTA and CDR2 FQGNSA. The CDR3 is 14 residues long. The CDR3 spells CASSLNVGNQPQHF. DNA of the CDR3: TGTGCCAGCAGCCTAAACGTCGGCAATCAGCCCCAGCATTTT.

This clonotype has just a few counts. V is TRBV20-1 and J is TRBJ2-1; a weak D match, TRBD1 (6 bases). The CDR3 is 16 residues long. Germline CDR1 reads DFQATT; CDR2 reads SNEGSKA (reference sequence). V gave up 1 base and J gave up 0 bases, with 13 bases separating them. In DNA, the CDR3 is TGCAGTGCTAGAGTTGGGGGCAGCCTCTCCTACAATGAGCAGTTCTTC. Amino acids: CSARVGGSLSYNEQFF.

The CDR3 region has the DNA TGTGCCACCACCACCGACGGGCGGGAGACTGAAGCTTTCTTT. Amino acids: CATTTDGRETEAFF. This rearrangement joins TRBV15 to TRBJ1-1; D gene uncertain. The CDR3 is 14 amino acids. V lost 7 bases to trimming and J lost 5 bases, with 17 bases between them. The germline V gene encodes CDR1 LNHNV and CDR2 YYDKDF (reference sequence).

In its sample, this clonotype was seen a few times. The chain has TRBV4-1 and TRBJ1-1, with a possible D match to TRBD1 (6 bases). The CDR3 contains 15 residues. Germline V lookup: CDR1 MGHRA, CDR2 YSYEKL. V gave up 2 bases and J gave up 8 bases, with 18 bases separating them. The chain's CDR3 is CASSQIGQPYTEAFF. The CDR3 DNA is TGCGCCAGCAGCCAAATCGGACAGCCCTATACGGAAGCTTTCTTT.

This clonotype was picked up a small number of times. The chain links TRBV12-3 or TRBV12-4 to TRBJ2-2; 8 bases map to TRBD2. V lost 6 bases to trimming and J lost 6 bases; unmatched junction nucleotides: 9. The CDR3 spans 15 residues. In nucleotides, the CDR3 is TGTGCCAGCAGGTCCGGGACTAGTGAGGCCGGGGAGCTGTTTTTT. Its translation: CASRSGTSEAGELFF.

In this sample, this clonotype turned up many times. V usage is TRBV7-2 and J usage is TRBJ2-5, with 8 bases identical to TRBD1. Per the germline V gene, CDR1 is SGHTA and CDR2 is FQGNSA. V lost 5 bases to trimming and J lost 5 bases; unmatched junction nucleotides: 7. CDR3 length: 14 amino acids. The CDR3 nucleotides read TGTGCCAGCAGCCTACAGGGGGGTTCGGAGACCCAGTACTTC. Amino acid sequence: CASSLQGGSETQYF.

J is TRBJ1-1 and V is TRBV18; D is ambiguous. CDR1 is KGHSH, CDR2 LQKENI, per germline. The CDR3 spans 14 residues. V lost 6 bases to trimming and J lost 0 bases, with 11 bases between them. The DNA for the CDR3 is TGTGCCAGCTCGTGGAGGAATATGAACACTGAAGCTTTCTTT. Residues: CASSWRNMNTEAFF.

The V call is TRBV11-3, the J call TRBJ1-2, with 9 bases matching TRBD1. Germline values: CDR1 SGHNT, CDR2 YENEEA. CDR3 length equals 15 residues. The V segment lost 4 bases and the J segment 4 bases; nucleotides outside the gene matches: 7. CDR3 in DNA: TGTGCCAGCAGCTCAAGAGGGACAGGGACCTATGGCTACACCTTC. This translates into CASSSRGTGTYGYTF.

This clonotype turned up a few times. The CDR3 region is CASSPPGAYTNEKLFF. The CDR3 bases are TGTGCCAGCTCACCGCCCGGGGCATATACTAATGAAAAACTGTTTTTT. This chain joins TRBV18 and TRBJ1-4, with a weak D call TRBD1 (5 bases). CDR3 size: 16 residues. Germline V gene sequence: CDR1 KGHSH, CDR2 LQKENI. The V end lost 3 bases, the J end lost 2 bases, and 13 bases lay between the germline ends.

This clonotype has a single count. This chain uses TRBV19 with TRBJ1-1; no clear D. V was pared by 4 bases and J by 5 bases, with 8 bases between. Germline CDR1 and CDR2: LNHDA and SQIVND (reference sequence). The CDR3 runs to 12 residues. In DNA form, the CDR3 reads TGTGCCAGTAGTACACGTAGGACTGAAGCTTTCTTT. Its protein product is CASSTRRTEAFF.

This clonotype was detected a few times. The CDR3 reads CASSQDLGRGNTIYF. DNA of the CDR3: TGCGCCAGCAGCCAAGATCTTGGACGCGGAAACACCATATATTTT. The chain carries TRBV4-3 and TRBJ1-3, with D unresolved. CDR1 and CDR2 from the germline V gene are LGHNA and YSLEER. The CDR3 contains 15 residues. V was cut by 0 bases and J by 4 bases, with 10 bases left in between.

In this sample, this clonotype turned up many times. V is TRBV4-1 and J is TRBJ1-4; D perhaps matches TRBD1 (5 bases). Germline assignment: CDR1 MGHRA and CDR2 YSYEKL. The CDR3 spans 17 residues. V was shortened by 1 base and J by 8 bases, with 20 bases between the two germline ends. The CDR3 region is CASSQVGVGRGGEKLFF. The CDR3 DNA reads TGCGCCAGCAGCCAAGTCGGGGTAGGAAGGGGAGGAGAAAAACTGTTTTTT.

This clonotype was seen only a few times. The chain links TRBV5-1 to TRBJ2-5; a weak D match, TRBD1 (5 bases). Germline V CDR1 and CDR2: SGHRS, YFSETQ. The V end was cut by 4 bases, the J end by 2 bases, with 18 bases between. The CDR3 runs 16 residues. The CDR3 here is CASSRGPPGPQETQYF. The CDR3 bases are TGCGCCAGCAGCCGCGGTCCACCAGGGCCTCAAGAGACCCAGTACTTC.

This clonotype was observed once. The rearrangement uses TRBV14 and TRBJ2-3, with TRBD2 matching 8 bases. The length of the CDR3 is 17 residues. Germline trimming cut 2 bases from V and 4 bases from J; bases unmatched to any gene: 11. The germline CDR1 and CDR2 sequences are SGHDN and FVKESK. This CDR3 reads CASSQPPGLVGSDTQYF. The CDR3 DNA reads as TGTGCCAGCAGCCAACCCCCGGGACTAGTAGGATCAGATACGCAGTATTTT.

The table lists this clonotype with many counts. The J gene is TRBJ2-1, the V gene TRBV5-1, with D maybe TRBD1 (6 bases). CDR1 is SGHRS and CDR2 is YFSETQ in the germline V gene. The CDR3 has 12 residues. Trimming stripped 6 bases from V and 6 bases from J, with 10 bases between. CDR3 DNA: TGCGCCAGCACCTCACAGGGCAATGAGCAGTTCTTC. It specifies CASTSQGNEQFF.

This clonotype was seen repeatedly, ten times or more. This chain connects TRBV7-2 to TRBJ2-7; 7 bases map to TRBD1. This CDR3 is 16 amino acids long. Germline-derived CDR1 and CDR2 are SGHTA and FQGNSA. Trimming removed 2 bases from V and 4 bases from J; junction bases left unmatched: 11. CDR3 sequence: CASSLQTGTRGYEQYF. The DNA for the CDR3 is TGTGCCAGCAGCTTACAGACAGGGACGCGTGGGTACGAGCAGTACTTC.

A few counts support this clonotype. The chain is built from TRBV4-1 and TRBJ2-5; D unclear. The length of the CDR3 is 14 residues. V lost 3 bases and J lost 1, with 9 bases in between. Germline V lookup: CDR1 MGHRA, CDR2 YSYEKL. CDR3 amino acids: CASSHPAIQETQYF. CDR3 nucleotides: TGCGCCAGCAGCCACCCAGCCATCCAAGAGACCCAGTACTTC.

The rearrangement links TRBV7-2 to TRBJ2-5; unclear D gene. The CDR3 is made up of 13 amino acids. Trimming cost V 4 bases and J 2 bases, with 8 bases left between them. Per the germline V gene, CDR1 is SGHTA and CDR2 is FQGNSA. The CDR3 region is CASSSSHQETQYF. Written as DNA, the CDR3 is TGTGCCAGCAGCTCCAGCCATCAAGAGACCCAGTACTTC.

This clonotype has just a few counts. The chain recombines TRBV25-1 with TRBJ2-1, with 8 bases that match TRBD2. This CDR3 is built from 14 residues. The V and J ends lost 5 bases and 4 bases, in that order; junction bases with no gene match: 4. Germline V gives CDR1 MGHDK, CDR2 SYGVNS. In DNA, the CDR3 is TGTGCCAGCAGTAGGACGGGAGGGTACAATGAGCAGTTCTTC. Its protein product is CASSRTGGYNEQFF.

This rearrangement joins TRBV20-1 to TRBJ2-7; weak D call: TRBD2 (6 bases). The CDR3 covers 14 residues. Trimming took 2 bases from V and 0 from J, leaving 11 bases between them. The V gene's germline CDR1 is DFQATT and CDR2 SNEGSKA (reference sequence). The CDR3 nucleotides read TGCAGTGCTAGATCATTAGCGGCCTCCTACGAGCAGTACTTC. This encodes CSARSLAASYEQYF.